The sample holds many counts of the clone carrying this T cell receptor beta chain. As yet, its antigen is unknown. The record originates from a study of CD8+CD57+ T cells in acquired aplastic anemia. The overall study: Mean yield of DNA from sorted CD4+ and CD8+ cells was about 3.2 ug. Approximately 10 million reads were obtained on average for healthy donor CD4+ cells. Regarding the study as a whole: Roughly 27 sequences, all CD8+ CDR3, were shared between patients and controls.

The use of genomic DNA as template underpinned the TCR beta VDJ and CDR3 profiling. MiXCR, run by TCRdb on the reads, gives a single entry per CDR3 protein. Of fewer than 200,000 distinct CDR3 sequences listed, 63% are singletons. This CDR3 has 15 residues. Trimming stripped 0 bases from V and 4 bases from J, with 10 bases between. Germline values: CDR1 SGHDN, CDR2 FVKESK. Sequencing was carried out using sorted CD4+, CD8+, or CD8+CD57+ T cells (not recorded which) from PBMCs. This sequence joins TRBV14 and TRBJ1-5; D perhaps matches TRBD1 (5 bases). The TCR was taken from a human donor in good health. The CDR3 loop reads CASSQDVQENQPQHF. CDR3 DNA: TGTGCCAGCAGCCAAGATGTACAGGAGAATCAGCCCCAGCATTTT. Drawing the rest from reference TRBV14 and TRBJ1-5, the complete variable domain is EAGVTQFPSHSVIEKGQTVTLRCDPISGHDNLYWYRRVMGKEIKFLLHFVKESKQDESGMPNNRFLAERTGGTYSTLKVQPAELEDSGVYFCASSQDVQENQPQHFGDGTRLSIL.